This T cell receptor beta chain was captured by sequencing in a study of memory CD8 T cells in hepatitis C reinfection. Study at large: A couple of donors resolved primary infection, then developed chronic reinfection. Pre-reinfection samples were taken 55 to 20 weeks before detection.

Germline CDR1 is SGHAT and CDR2 is FQNNGV. This CDR3 is built from 15 residues. The trim removed 4 bases at V and 3 bases at J, leaving 4 bases unmatched. With regard to this clone: Its antigen remains unknown.

Findings and limits, study-wide: With roughly 5 donors, public clonotype conclusions could not be definitive.

As to time point: pre-reinfection, 55 to 20 weeks before reinfection detection. TCR sequencing was done directly ex vivo on sorted cells, without expansion in vitro. Donors came from people who inject drugs enrolled in HEPCO, Canada. TCRdb keeps only in-frame clones here, not all; method: immunoSEQ multiplex PCR. The table has 50,000 or so clones, nearly 90% seen once. The chain links TRBV11-2 to TRBJ2-3, with 10 bases fitting TRBD2. The sample consisted of naive CD8+ T cells sorted from blood. The origin of this receptor is a man in his late teens or twenties with hepatitis C virus infection. The chain's CDR3 is CASSSGLARTDTQYF. DNA for the CDR3: TGTGCCAGCAGCTCGGGACTAGCGAGAACAGATACGCAGTATTTT.